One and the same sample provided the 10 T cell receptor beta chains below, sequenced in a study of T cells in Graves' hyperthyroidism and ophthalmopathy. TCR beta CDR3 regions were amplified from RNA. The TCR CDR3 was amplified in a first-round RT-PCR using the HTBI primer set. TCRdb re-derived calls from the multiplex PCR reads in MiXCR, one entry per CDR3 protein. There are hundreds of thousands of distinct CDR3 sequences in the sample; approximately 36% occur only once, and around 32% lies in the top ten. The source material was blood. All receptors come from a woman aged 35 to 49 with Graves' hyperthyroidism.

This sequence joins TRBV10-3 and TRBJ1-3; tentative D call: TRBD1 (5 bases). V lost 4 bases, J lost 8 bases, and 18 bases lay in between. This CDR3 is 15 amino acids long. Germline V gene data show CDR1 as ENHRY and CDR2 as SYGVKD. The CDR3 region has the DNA TGTGCCATCAGTGCGAGCAGGGACTATGGCTACACCATATATTTT. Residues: CAISASRDYGYTIYF.

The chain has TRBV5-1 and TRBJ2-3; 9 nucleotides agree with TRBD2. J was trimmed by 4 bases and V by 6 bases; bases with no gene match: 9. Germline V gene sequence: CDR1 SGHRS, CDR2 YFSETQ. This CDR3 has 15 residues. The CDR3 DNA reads TGCGCCAGCACGACCTCCTTAGCGGGAGCAGATACGCAGTATTTT. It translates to CASTTSLAGADTQYF.

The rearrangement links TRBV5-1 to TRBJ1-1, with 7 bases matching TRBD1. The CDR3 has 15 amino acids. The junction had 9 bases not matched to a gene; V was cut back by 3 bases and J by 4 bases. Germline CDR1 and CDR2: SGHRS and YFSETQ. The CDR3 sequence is CASSSGTVVGTEAFF. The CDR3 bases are TGCGCCAGCAGCTCCGGGACAGTTGTGGGCACTGAAGCTTTCTTT.

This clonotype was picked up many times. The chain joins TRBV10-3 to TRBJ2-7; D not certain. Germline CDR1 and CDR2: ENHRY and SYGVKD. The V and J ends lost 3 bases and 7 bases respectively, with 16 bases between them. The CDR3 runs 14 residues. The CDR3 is CAISEIAPGEEQYF. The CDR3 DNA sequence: TGTGCCATCAGTGAAATCGCCCCCGGTGAGGAGCAGTACTTC.

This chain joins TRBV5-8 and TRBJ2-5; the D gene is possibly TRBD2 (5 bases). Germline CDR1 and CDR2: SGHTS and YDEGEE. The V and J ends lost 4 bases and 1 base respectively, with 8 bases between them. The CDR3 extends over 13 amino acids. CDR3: CASSKEVQETQYF. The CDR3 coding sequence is TGTGCCAGCAGCAAGGAGGTCCAAGAGACCCAGTACTTC. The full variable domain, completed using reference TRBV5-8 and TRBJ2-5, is EAGVTQSPTHLIKTRGQQATLRCSPISGHTSVYWYQQALGLGLQFLLWYDEGEERNRGNFPPRFSGRQFPNYSSELNVNALELEDSALYLCASSKEVQETQYFGPGTRLLVL.

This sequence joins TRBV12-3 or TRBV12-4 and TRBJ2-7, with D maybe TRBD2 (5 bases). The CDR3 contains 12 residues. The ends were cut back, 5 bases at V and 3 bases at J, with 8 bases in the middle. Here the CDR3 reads CASSTEGYEQYF. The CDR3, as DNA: TGTGCCAGCAGTACCGAGGGCTACGAGCAGTACTTC.

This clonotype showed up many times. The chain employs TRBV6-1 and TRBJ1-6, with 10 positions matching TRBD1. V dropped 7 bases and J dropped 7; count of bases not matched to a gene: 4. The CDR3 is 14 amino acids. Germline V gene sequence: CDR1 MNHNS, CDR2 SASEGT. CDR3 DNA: TGTGCCAGCACCGGGACAGGGGCCAATTCACCCCTCCACTTT. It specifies CASTGTGANSPLHF.

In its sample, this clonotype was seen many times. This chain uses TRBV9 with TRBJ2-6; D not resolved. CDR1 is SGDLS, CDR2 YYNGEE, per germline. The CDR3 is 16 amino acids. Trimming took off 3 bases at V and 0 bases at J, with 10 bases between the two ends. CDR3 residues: CASSERHVSGANVLTF. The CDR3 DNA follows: TGTGCCAGCAGCGAGCGACACGTCTCTGGGGCCAACGTCCTGACTTTC.

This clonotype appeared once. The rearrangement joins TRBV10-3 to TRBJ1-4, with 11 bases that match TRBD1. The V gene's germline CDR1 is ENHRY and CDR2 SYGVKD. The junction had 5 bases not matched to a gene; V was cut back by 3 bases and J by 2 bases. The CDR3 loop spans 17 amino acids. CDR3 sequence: CAISEGQGAPTNEKLFF. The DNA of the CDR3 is TGTGCCATCAGTGAAGGACAGGGGGCGCCCACTAATGAAAAACTGTTTTTT.

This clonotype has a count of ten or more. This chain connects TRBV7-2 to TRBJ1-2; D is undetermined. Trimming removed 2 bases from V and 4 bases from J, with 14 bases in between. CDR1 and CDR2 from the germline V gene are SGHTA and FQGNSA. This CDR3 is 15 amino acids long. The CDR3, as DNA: TGTGCCAGCAGCTTACTAGGCGCACTTCGCTATGGCTACACCTTC. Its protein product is CASSLLGALRYGYTF.